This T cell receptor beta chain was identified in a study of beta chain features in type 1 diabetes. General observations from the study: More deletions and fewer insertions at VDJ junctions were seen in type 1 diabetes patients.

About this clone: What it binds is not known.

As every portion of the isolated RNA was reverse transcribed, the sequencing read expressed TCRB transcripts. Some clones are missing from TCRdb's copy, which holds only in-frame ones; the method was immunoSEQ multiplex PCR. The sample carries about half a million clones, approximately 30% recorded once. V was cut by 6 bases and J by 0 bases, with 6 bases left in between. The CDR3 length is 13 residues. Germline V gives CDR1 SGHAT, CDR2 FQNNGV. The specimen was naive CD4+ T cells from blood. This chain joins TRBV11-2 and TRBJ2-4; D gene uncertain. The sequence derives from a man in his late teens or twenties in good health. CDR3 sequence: CASRVLAKNIQYF. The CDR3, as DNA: TGTGCCAGCAGGGTACTAGCCAAAAACATTCAGTACTTC.